This entry lists 15 T cell receptor beta chains sequenced from one sample in a study of shared clonotypes between healthy human individuals. TCRdb's copy holds only in-frame clones and misses some; the assay was immunoSEQ multiplex PCR. The repertoire consists of over a million clones, with about four fifths occurring once and the leading ten covering more than 0.45%. The specimen was memory CD4+ T cells from PBMCs. This sample's subset: CD45RA-negative fraction. All receptors derive from a man aged 18 to 35 in good health. Some clones in this sample may be carry-over from other donors' samples.

The chain joins TRBV5-1 to TRBJ2-5; 9 bases agree with TRBD1. This CDR3 spans 15 amino acids. The trim removed 5 bases at V and 5 bases at J, leaving 10 bases unmatched. Germline V CDR1 and CDR2: SGHRS, YFSETQ. CDR3 region: CASSFDRGSMETQYF. The CDR3 nucleotides are TGCGCCAGCAGTTTTGACAGGGGGTCTATGGAGACCCAGTACTTC.

Regarding this clone: Other nucleotide sequences from this sample produce the same CDR3. The genes are TRBV19 and TRBJ1-3; D unresolved. Germline CDR1 reads LNHDA; CDR2 reads SQIVND (reference sequence). V shed 3 bases and J shed 1 base, with 7 bases lying between them. CDR3 length: 14 residues. CDR3 amino acids: CASSIGDSGNTIYF. The CDR3 nucleotides are TGTGCCAGTAGTATTGGGGATTCTGGAAACACCATATATTTT.

The gene calls are TRBV11-3 and TRBJ2-1; D uncertain. Germline CDR1 is SGHNT and CDR2 is YENEEA. This CDR3 region has 13 residues. Between the trimmed V and J ends, which lost 5 bases and 5 bases, there was a span of 10 bases. CDR3 DNA sequence: TGTGCCAGCAGCCTGGATTTGGACAATGAGCAGTTCTTC. Amino acids: CASSLDLDNEQFF.

The chain recombines TRBV28 with TRBJ1-3, with D hard to call. V was clipped by 1 base and J by 0 bases, with 10 bases between them. CDR1 is MDHEN and CDR2 is SYDVKM in the germline V gene. This CDR3 spans 16 amino acids. CDR3 in amino acids: CASSLSPGISGNTIYF. The CDR3, as DNA: TGTGCCAGCAGTTTATCCCCCGGGATCTCTGGAAACACCATATATTTT.

The CDR3 loop reads CASSLEVWARAFF. The CDR3 DNA follows: TGCGCCAGCAGCTTGGAGGTGTGGGCGAGGGCTTTCTTT. The chain is built from TRBV5-1 and TRBJ1-1; D unclear. Trimming took 0 bases from V and 11 from J, leaving 14 bases between them. This CDR3 contains 13 residues. The V gene's germline CDR1 is SGHRS and CDR2 YFSETQ.

This clone was picked up one time. The rearrangement uses TRBV4-2 and TRBJ2-1, with 8 bases aligning to TRBD2. CDR1 and CDR2 from the germline V gene are LGHNA and YNFKEQ. Trimming cost V 0 bases and J 5 bases; bases outside gene matches: 9. The CDR3 runs to 17 residues. The CDR3 sequence is CASSQDLGAGGHNEQFF. The DNA of the CDR3 is TGTGCCAGCAGCCAAGATCTGGGCGCGGGAGGCCACAATGAGCAGTTCTTC.

This clone was seen a single time. The chain has TRBV6-5 and TRBJ1-2; TRBD1 might be the D (6 bases). Germline V gene sequence: CDR1 MNHEY, CDR2 SVGAGI. The CDR3 length is 15 residues. V was clipped by 2 bases and J by 10 bases, with 20 bases between them. In nucleotides, the CDR3 is TGTGCCAGCAGTTACCGTGGAGGGGGGGGTGTTGACTACACCTTC. Protein: CASSYRGGGGVDYTF.

The gene calls are TRBV29-1 and TRBJ2-7, with D maybe TRBD1 (5 bases). V was shortened by 1 base and J by 5 bases, with 15 bases between the two germline ends. From germline, CDR1 is SQVTM and CDR2 ANQGSEA. The CDR3 is 14 amino acids. The CDR3 DNA reads as TGCAGCGTTGAAGGCGCCAGGGCTGCGGACGAGCAGTACTTC. Protein: CSVEGARAADEQYF.

The rearrangement joins TRBV7-9 to TRBJ2-2; no reliable D call. With 0 bases removed from V and 0 bases from J, the gap between germline ends came to 2 bases. Per germline, CDR1 SEHNR and CDR2 FQNEAQ (reference sequence). The CDR3 contains 14 residues. As DNA, the CDR3 is TGTGCCAGCAGCTTAGCAGCGAACACCGGGGAGCTGTTTTTT. Residues: CASSLAANTGELFF.

The gene calls are TRBV19 and TRBJ2-5, with TRBD2 matching 8 bases. This CDR3 spans 11 amino acids. CDR1 LNHDA and CDR2 SQIVND come from the germline V gene (reference sequence). V was clipped by 6 bases and J by 14 bases; unmatched bases: 8. The CDR3 here is CASSNSGVHYF. In DNA, the CDR3 is TGTGCCAGTAGCAATAGCGGGGTGCACTACTTC.

The chain links TRBV5-1 to TRBJ2-1, with D possibly matching TRBD2 (5 bases). The V gene's germline CDR1 is SGHRS and CDR2 YFSETQ. V shed 0 bases and J shed 8 bases, with 15 bases lying between them. This CDR3 spans 15 amino acids. Here the CDR3 reads CASSLDPSPEDEQFF. Here the CDR3 DNA reads TGCGCCAGCAGCTTGGATCCTAGCCCGGAGGATGAGCAGTTCTTC.

J is TRBJ2-1 and V is TRBV30; D might be TRBD2 (6 bases). CDR1 GTSNPN and CDR2 SVGIG come from the germline V gene (reference sequence). V was clipped by 3 bases and J by 5 bases, with 11 bases between them. This CDR3 is 13 amino acids long. DNA of the CDR3: TGTGCCTGGAGCGAGCGGGTGAACAATGAGCAGTTCTTC. It specifies CAWSERVNNEQFF.

The genes are TRBV7-7 and TRBJ2-2, with D tentatively TRBD1 (6 bases). Trimming cost V 4 bases and J 7 bases, with 16 bases left between them. The CDR3 is 15 amino acids. CDR1 SSHAT and CDR2 FNYEAQ come from the germline V gene (reference sequence). The CDR3 sequence is CASSSGSGVGGELFF. DNA of the CDR3: TGTGCCAGCAGCTCGGGATCAGGGGTTGGCGGGGAGCTGTTTTTT.

The chain uses TRBV6-1 and TRBJ1-1; D is undetermined. Germline CDR1 reads MNHNS; CDR2 reads SASEGT. The CDR3 length is 13 residues. Trimming took off 1 base at V and 10 bases at J, with 13 bases between the two ends. Written as DNA, the CDR3 is TGTGCCAGCAGTGAAGGGTTGTCGTTCGGAGCTTTCTTT. Translated, it gives CASSEGLSFGAFF.

The rearrangement joins TRBV11-2 to TRBJ1-4, with no clear D. Germline V CDR1 and CDR2: SGHAT, FQNNGV. This CDR3 is 13 amino acids long. The germline V and J ends were trimmed by 4 bases and 8 bases, with 11 bases remaining between them. The CDR3 sequence is CASSSEWSEKLFF. The CDR3 DNA follows: TGTGCCAGCAGCTCTGAGTGGAGCGAAAAACTGTTTTTT.